This T cell receptor (beta chain) was identified in a study of blood T cell repertoires in COVID-19. About the study: Collection of acute and convalescent COVID-19 samples took place in the United States, Italy and Spain. In each case, the material was cDNA or gDNA derived from T cells, B-cell-depleted T cells, or PBMCs.

The length of the CDR3 is 14 residues. Per the germline V gene, CDR1 is ENHRY and CDR2 is SYGVKD. After removal of 5 bases from V and 2 bases from J, the junction contained 6 bases not matched to a gene. In the study's own analysis: Amplification of reference gene primers provided the estimated nucleated cell counts. TCRdb's copy holds only in-frame clones and misses some; the assay was immunoSEQ multiplex PCR. The V and J calls and clone size were taken over from that table, and D and trimming were inferred from the DNA. There are 200,000 to 300,000 clones in the sample; roughly 80% occur only once, and more than 6% lies in the top ten.

The chain employs TRBV10-3 and TRBJ2-7; 7 nucleotides line up with TRBD1. The source material was peripheral blood. The receptor comes from a woman aged 55-69 years with active or convalescent COVID-19. The CDR3 sequence is CAISINRGPYEQYF. The CDR3, as DNA: TGTGCCATCAGTATAAACAGGGGCCCCTACGAGCAGTACTTC.